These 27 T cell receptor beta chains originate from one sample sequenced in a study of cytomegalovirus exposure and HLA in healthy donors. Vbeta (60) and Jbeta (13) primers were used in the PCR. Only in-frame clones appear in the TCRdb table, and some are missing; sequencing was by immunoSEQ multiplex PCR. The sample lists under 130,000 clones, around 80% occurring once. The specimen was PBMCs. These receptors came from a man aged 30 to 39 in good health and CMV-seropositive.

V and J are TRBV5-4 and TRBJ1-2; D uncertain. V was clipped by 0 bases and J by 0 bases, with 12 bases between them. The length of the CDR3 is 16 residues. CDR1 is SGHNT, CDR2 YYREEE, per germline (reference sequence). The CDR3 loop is CASSLDSRLANYGYTF. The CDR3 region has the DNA TGTGCCAGCAGCTTGGATTCCCGACTAGCTAACTATGGCTACACCTTC.

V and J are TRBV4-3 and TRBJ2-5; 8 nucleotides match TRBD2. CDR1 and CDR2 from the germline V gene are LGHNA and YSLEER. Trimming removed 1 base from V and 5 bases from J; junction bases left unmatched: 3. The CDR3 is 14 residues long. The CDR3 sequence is CASSQAGGQETQYF. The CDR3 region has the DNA TGCGCCAGCAGCCAAGCGGGGGGGCAGGAGACCCAGTACTTC.

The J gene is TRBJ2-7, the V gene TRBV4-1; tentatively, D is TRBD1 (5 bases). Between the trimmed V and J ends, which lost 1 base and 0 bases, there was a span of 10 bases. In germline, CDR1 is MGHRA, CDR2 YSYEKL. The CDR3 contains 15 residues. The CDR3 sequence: CASSQGTLSSYEQYF. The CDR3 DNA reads TGCGCCAGCAGCCAAGGGACACTAAGCTCCTACGAGCAGTACTTC.

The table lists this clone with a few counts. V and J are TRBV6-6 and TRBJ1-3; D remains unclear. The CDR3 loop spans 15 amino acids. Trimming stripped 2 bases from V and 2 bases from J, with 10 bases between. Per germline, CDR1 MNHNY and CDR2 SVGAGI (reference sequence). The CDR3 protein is CASSYDRGPGNTIYF. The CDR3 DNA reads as TGTGCCAGCAGTTACGATAGAGGGCCTGGAAACACCATATATTTT.

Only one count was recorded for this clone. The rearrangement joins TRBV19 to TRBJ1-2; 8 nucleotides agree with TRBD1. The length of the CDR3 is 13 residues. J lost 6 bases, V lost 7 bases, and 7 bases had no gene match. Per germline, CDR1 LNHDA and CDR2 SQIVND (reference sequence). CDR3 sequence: CASKVTGEHGYTF. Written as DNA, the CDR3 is TGTGCCAGTAAAGTGACAGGGGAGCATGGCTACACCTTC.

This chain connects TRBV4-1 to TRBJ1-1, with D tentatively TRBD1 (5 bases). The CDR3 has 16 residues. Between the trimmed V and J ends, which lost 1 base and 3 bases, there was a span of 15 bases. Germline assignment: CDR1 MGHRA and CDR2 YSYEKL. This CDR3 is CASSQGGRGIDTEAFF. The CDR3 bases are TGCGCCAGCAGCCAAGGGGGCCGGGGGATCGACACTGAAGCTTTCTTT.

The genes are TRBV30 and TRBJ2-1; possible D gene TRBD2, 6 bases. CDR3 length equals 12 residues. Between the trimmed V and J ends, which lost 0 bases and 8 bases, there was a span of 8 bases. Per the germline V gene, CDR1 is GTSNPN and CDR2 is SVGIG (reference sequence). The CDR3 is CAWSVWGDEQFF. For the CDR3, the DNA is TGTGCCTGGAGTGTATGGGGGGATGAGCAGTTCTTC.

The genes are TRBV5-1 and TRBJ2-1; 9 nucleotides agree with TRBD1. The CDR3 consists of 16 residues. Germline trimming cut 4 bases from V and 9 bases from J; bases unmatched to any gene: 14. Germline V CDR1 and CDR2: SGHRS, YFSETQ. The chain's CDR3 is CASSPGQGLGVGEQFF. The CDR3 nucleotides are TGCGCCAGCAGCCCGGGACAGGGTCTGGGGGTTGGTGAGCAGTTCTTC. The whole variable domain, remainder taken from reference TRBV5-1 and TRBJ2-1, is KAGVTQTPRYLIKTRGQQVTLSCSPISGHRSVSWYQQTPGQGLQFLFEYFSETQRNKGNFPGRFSGRQFSNSRSEMNVSTLELGDSALYLCASSPGQGLGVGEQFFGPGTRLTVL.

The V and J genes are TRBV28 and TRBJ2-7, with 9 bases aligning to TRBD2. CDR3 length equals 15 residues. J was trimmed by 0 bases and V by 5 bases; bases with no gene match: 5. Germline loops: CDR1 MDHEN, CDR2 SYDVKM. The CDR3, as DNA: TGTGCCAGCAGTCCCCATAGCGGGGGCTCCTACGAGCAGTACTTC. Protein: CASSPHSGGSYEQYF.

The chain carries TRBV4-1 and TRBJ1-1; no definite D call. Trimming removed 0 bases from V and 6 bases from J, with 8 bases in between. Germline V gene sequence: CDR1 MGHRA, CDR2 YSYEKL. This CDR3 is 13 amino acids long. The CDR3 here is CASSQDHQSEAFF. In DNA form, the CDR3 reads TGCGCCAGCAGCCAAGATCACCAGTCTGAAGCTTTCTTT.

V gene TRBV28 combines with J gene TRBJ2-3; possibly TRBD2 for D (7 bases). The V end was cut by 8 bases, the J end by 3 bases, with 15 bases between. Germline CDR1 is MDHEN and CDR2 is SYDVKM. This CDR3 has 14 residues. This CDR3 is CASSPGGRTDTQYF. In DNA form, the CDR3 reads TGTGCCAGCTCCCCGGGGGGCCGGACAGATACGCAGTATTTT.

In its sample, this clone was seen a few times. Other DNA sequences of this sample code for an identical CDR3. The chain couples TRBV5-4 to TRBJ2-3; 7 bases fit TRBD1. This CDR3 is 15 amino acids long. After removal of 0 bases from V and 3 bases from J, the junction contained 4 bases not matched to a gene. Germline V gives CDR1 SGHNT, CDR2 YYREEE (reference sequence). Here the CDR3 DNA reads TGTGCCAGCAGCTTGGGACAGGGTGGGACAGATACGCAGTATTTT. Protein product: CASSLGQGGTDTQYF. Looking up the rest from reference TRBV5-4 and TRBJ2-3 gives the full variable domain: ETGVTQSPTHLIKTRGQQVTLRCSSQSGHNTVSWYQQALGQGPQFIFQYYREEENGRGNFPPRFSGLQFPNYSSELNVNALELDDSALYLCASSLGQGGTDTQYFGPGTRLTVL.

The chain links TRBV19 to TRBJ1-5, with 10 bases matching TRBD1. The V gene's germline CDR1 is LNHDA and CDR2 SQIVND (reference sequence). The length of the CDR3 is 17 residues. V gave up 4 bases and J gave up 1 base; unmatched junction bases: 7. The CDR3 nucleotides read TGTGCCAGTAGTAAACGGACAGGGGGTATGAGCAATCAGCCCCAGCATTTT. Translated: CASSKRTGGMSNQPQHF. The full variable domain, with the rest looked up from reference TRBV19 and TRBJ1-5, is DGGITQSPKYLFRKEGQNVTLSCEQNLNHDAMYWYRQDPGQGLRLIYYSQIVNDFQKGDIAEGYSVSREKKESFPLTVTSAQKNPTAFYLCASSKRTGGMSNQPQHFGDGTRLSIL.

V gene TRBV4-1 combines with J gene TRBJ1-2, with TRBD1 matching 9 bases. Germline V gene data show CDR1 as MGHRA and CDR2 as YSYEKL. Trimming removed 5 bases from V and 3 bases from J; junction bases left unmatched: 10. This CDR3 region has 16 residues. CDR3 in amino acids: CASSLARQGVDYGYTF. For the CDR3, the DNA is TGCGCCAGCAGCTTGGCCAGACAGGGGGTTGACTATGGCTACACCTTC.

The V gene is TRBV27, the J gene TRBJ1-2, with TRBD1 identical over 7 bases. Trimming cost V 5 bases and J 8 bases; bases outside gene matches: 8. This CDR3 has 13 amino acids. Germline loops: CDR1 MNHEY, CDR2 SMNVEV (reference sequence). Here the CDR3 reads CASSARQGGGYTF. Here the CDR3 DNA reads TGTGCCAGCAGTGCTAGACAGGGCGGCGGCTACACCTTC.

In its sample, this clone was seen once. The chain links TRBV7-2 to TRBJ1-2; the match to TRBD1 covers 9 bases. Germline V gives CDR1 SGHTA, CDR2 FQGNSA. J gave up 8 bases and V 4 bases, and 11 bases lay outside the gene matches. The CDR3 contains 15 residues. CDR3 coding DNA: TGTGCCAGCAGCTCACCGGGACAGGGTGCGGTGGGCTACACCTTC. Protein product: CASSSPGQGAVGYTF.

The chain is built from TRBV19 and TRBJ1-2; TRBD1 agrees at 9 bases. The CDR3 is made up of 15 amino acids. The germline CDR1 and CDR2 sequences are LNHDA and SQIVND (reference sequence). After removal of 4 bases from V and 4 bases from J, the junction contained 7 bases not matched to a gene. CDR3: CASSTRTGAGYGYTF. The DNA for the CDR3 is TGTGCCAGTAGTACTCGGACAGGGGCGGGCTATGGCTACACCTTC.

This chain's CDR3 is CASRSTSVSYEQYF. The CDR3 coding sequence is TGTGCCAGCAGATCTACCTCCGTCTCCTACGAGCAGTACTTC. The chain uses TRBV28 and TRBJ2-7; D call uncertain. There are 14 residues in the CDR3. Germline V gives CDR1 MDHEN, CDR2 SYDVKM. V lost 6 bases to trimming and J lost 0 bases, with 12 bases between them.

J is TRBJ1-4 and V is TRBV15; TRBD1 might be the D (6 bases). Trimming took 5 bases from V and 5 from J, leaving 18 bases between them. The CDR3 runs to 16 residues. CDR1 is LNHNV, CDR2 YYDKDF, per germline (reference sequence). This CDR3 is CATSPQPGASNEKLFF. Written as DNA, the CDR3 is TGTGCCACCAGCCCCCAGCCAGGGGCCTCGAATGAAAAACTGTTTTTT.

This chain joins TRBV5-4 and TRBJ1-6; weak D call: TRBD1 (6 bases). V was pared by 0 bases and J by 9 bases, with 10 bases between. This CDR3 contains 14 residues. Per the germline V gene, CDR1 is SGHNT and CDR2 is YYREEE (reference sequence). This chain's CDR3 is CASSLDRVISPLHF. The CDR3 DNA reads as TGTGCCAGCAGCTTGGACAGGGTGATTTCACCCCTCCACTTT.

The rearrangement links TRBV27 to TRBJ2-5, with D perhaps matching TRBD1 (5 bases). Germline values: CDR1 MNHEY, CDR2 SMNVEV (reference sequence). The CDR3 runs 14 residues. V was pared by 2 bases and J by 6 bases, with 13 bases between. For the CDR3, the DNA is TGTGCCAGCAGTTTAACCCAGGGCGTGCAGACCCAGTACTTC. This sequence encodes CASSLTQGVQTQYF.

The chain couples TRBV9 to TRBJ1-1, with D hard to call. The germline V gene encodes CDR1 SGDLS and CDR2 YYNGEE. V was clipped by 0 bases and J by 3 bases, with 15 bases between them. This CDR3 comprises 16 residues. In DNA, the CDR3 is TGTGCCAGCAGCGTAGAAGCGGGGTTGAGGCACACTGAAGCTTTCTTT. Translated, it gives CASSVEAGLRHTEAFF.

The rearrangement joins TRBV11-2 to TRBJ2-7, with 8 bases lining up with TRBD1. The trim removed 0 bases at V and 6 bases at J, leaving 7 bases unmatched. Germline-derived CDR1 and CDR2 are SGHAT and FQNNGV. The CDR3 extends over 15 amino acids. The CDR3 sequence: CASSLEPGQGTEQYF. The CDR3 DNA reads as TGTGCCAGCAGCTTAGAGCCAGGACAGGGTACCGAGCAGTACTTC.

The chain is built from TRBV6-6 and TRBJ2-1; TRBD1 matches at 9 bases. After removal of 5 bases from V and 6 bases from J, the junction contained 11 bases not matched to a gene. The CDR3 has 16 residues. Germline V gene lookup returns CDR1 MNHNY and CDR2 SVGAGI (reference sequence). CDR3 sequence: CASSGGTGWGFNEQFF. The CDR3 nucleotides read TGTGCCAGCAGTGGGGGGACAGGGTGGGGTTTCAATGAGCAGTTCTTC.

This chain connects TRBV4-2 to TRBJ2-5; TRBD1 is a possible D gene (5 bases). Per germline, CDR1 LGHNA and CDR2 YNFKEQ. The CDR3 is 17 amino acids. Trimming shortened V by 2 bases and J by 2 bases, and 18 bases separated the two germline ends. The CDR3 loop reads CASSQSRSQGQQETQYF. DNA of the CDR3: TGTGCCAGCAGCCAATCTCGATCGCAGGGCCAGCAAGAGACCCAGTACTTC.

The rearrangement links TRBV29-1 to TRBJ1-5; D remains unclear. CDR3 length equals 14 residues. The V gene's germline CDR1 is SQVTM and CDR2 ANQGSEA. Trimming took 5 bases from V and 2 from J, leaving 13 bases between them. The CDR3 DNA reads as TGCAGCGTTACCACAGCGGTGGGCAATCAGCCCCAGCATTTT. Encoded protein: CSVTTAVGNQPQHF. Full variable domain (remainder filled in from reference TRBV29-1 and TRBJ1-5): SAVISQKPSRDICQRGTSLTIQCQVDSQVTMMFWYRQQPGQSLTLIATANQGSEATYESGFVIDKFPISRPNLTFSTLTVSNMSPEDSSIYLCSVTTAVGNQPQHFGDGTRLSIL.

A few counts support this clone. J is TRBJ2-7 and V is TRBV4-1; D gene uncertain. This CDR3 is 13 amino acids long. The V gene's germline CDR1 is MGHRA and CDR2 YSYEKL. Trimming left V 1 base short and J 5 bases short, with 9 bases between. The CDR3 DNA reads TGCGCCAGCAGCCAAGTCCGCCAGAACGAGCAGTACTTC. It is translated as CASSQVRQNEQYF.